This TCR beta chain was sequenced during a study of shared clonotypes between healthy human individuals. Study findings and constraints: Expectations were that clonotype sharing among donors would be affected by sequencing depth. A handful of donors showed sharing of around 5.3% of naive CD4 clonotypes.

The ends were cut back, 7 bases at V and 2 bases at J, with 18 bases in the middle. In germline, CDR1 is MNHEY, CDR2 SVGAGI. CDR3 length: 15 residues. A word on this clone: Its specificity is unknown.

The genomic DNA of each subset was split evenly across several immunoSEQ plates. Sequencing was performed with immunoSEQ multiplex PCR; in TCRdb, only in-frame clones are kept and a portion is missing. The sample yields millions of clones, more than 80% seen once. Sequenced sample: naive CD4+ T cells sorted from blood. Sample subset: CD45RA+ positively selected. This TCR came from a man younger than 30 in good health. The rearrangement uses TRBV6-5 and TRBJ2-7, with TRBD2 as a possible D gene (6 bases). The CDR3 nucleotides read TGTGCCAGCATCGAAGCACGGAGGGGAACCTACGAGCAGTACTTC. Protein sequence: CASIEARRGTYEQYF.